One and the same sample provided the 3 T cell receptor beta chains below, sequenced in a study of glioma-infiltrating T cells. TCR alpha and beta CDR3 regions were amplified from RNA using iRepertoire nested multiplex PCR. MiXCR, run by TCRdb on the multiplex PCR reads, gives a single entry per CDR3 protein. Of 15,000 to 20,000 distinct CDR3 sequences in the sample, roughly 60% were seen once. The sequenced sample was glioma tissue, nonneoplastic brain tissue, or PBMCs (not recorded which). These receptors originate from a human donor with low-grade glioma or glioblastoma, undergoing nonglioma brain surgery, or in good health (not recorded which).

V is TRBV20-1 and J is TRBJ2-5, with unresolved D. There are 13 residues in the CDR3. V was trimmed by 0 bases and J by 4 bases, leaving 9 bases between them. CDR1 is DFQATT and CDR2 is SNEGSKA in the germline V gene (reference sequence). The CDR3 sequence is CSAREDWTETQYF. CDR3 sequence (DNA): TGCAGTGCTAGAGAAGATTGGACAGAGACCCAGTACTTC.

This clonotype was seen a handful of times. Germline is not matched at one junction end, which may reflect a read error. The chain carries TRBV6-1 and TRBJ2-7; D may correspond to TRBD1 or TRBD2 (6 bases each). The CDR3 is 13 residues long. Germline values: CDR1 MNHNS, CDR2 SASEGT. Written as DNA, the CDR3 is TGTGCCAGCAGTACCGGACAGCCTACTAGCTTCCTCTTC. Amino acids: CASSTGQPTSFLF.

This clonotype is a singleton in its sample. A much larger clone differs by one base, so this may be a read error. The chain uses TRBV10-3 and TRBJ1-1, with 10 bases that match TRBD1. The CDR3 is made up of 14 amino acids. Germline V gene data show CDR1 as ENHRY and CDR2 as SYGVKD. In DNA form, the CDR3 reads TGTGCCATCGGACGACAGGGGGCCGACACTGAAGATTTCTTT. Its protein product is CAIGRQGADTEDFF.